This is a list of T cell receptor beta chains from one sample in a study of T cells after somatic rescue of genetic block. Clones were read by immunoSEQ multiplex PCR, and TCRdb kept only the in-frame ones, dropping some. The sample has more than 65,000 clones, around 90% seen once. Sequencing was done on a sample of peripheral blood mononuclear cells (PBMCs). The receptors shown here come from a man aged 25 to 45. Each CDR3 is given with its conserved first and last residue. The order of the fields is CDR3 DNA, CDR3 protein, clone size, V gene, J gene, D gene. D genes are given only for firm matches. Rows give clone size only sometimes, using once, few, many, or a class for an expanded clone.

TGTGCCAGCAGTGTCGACAGGGACACTGAAGCTTTCTTT	CASSVDRDTEAFF	once	TRBV6-4	TRBJ1-1	TRBD1
TGTGCCAGCAGGCGGACAGGGGAGACTGAAGCTTTCTTT	CASRRTGETEAFF	NA	TRBV6-1	TRBJ1-1	TRBD1
TGTGCCAGCAGCTTGGTACCAGGCTACTACAATGAGCAGTTCTTC	CASSLVPGYYNEQFF	NA	TRBV5-4	TRBJ2-1	NA
TGTGCCAGCAGCGGATCCGGACCCCGGGTTGCTGAAGCTTTCTTT	CASSGSGPRVAEAFF	NA	TRBV5-5	TRBJ1-1	NA
TGTGCCAGCAGGGCAAGTGCGTACAGGGATAACACTGAAGCTTTCTTT	CASRASAYRDNTEAFF	NA	TRBV7-6	TRBJ1-1	NA
TGTGCCAGCAGCTTAGGAGGGGGACAGTATCCTTCACCCCTCCACTTT	CASSLGGGQYPSPLHF	NA	TRBV7-2	TRBJ1-6	TRBD1
TGTGCCAGCAGTTACTCGATGGGGGGGCGGAATGGCTACACCTTC	CASSYSMGGRNGYTF	NA	TRBV6-6	TRBJ1-2	NA
TGTGCCAGCACTACGGGACTAGCGTCACCGAGCTCCTACGAGCAGTACTTC	CASTTGLASPSSYEQYF	NA	TRBV28	TRBJ2-7	TRBD2
TGTGCCAGCGTCGAGGGGCAGGGACAGTACTTC	CASVEGQGQYF	once	TRBV6-6	TRBJ2-4	NA
TGTGCCAGTAGTCCCGTGGACGCCTTCTCGCTCAATGAAAAACTGTTTTTT	CASSPVDAFSLNEKLFF	NA	TRBV19	TRBJ1-4	NA
TGTGCCAGCAGCTTAGCGGGAGGGCGAGCCAAAAACATTCAGTACTTC	CASSLAGGRAKNIQYF	NA	TRBV7-2	TRBJ2-4	TRBD2
TGTGCCAGCAGCGAGAGCGGGAGCACAGATACGCAGTATTTT	CASSESGSTDTQYF	NA	TRBV6-4	TRBJ2-3	NA
TGCGCCAGCAGCTTCCGGGGAAGGGGCTCTGGGGCCAACGTCCTGACTTTC	CASSFRGRGSGANVLTF	NA	TRBV5-1	TRBJ2-6	NA
TGTGCCAGCAGCTTACCGGGACAGGGTACCTACGGGCAGTACTTC	CASSLPGQGTYGQYF	NA	TRBV5-4	TRBJ2-7	TRBD1
TGTGCCAGCAGTGAAGACGGCTCCTACGAGCAGTACTTC	CASSEDGSYEQYF	once	TRBV6-1	TRBJ2-7	NA
TGTGCCAGCAGTTTATGGTTGGGTGTGGCTTTCTTT	CASSLWLGVAFF	NA	TRBV28	TRBJ1-1	NA
TGTGCCAGCAGCTTGGCGACAGGGGTTAGGGGCAATGAGCAGTTCTTC	CASSLATGVRGNEQFF	once	TRBV5-6	TRBJ2-1	TRBD1
TGTGCCAGCAGCTTGGCCCCTCAGGGCACTGAAGCTTTCTTT	CASSLAPQGTEAFF	NA	TRBV5-8	TRBJ1-1	NA
TGTGCCAGCAGTTATAGACAGCATGAGACCCAGTACTTC	CASSYRQHETQYF	NA	TRBV6-5	TRBJ2-5	NA
TGTGCCAGCAGCTCGATGGCAGGGGGGGACTATGGCTACACCTTC	CASSSMAGGDYGYTF	NA	TRBV5-5	TRBJ1-2	TRBD1
TGTGCCAGCGCGGACGGAAGCAATCAGCCCCAGCATTTT	CASADGSNQPQHF	NA	TRBV7-6	TRBJ1-5	NA
TGTGCCAGTAGGAGTCCGGTTCCTGAAGCTTTCTTT	CASRSPVPEAFF	NA	TRBV19	TRBJ1-1	NA
TGTGCCAGCAGCCGAACCGGGACAGGGGGCTACGAGCAGTACTTC	CASSRTGTGGYEQYF	NA	TRBV14	TRBJ2-7	TRBD1
TGCGCCAGCAGCCAAGTAGGGACTTACAATGAGCAGTTCTTC	CASSQVGTYNEQFF	NA	TRBV4-3	TRBJ2-1	NA
TGTGCCAGCAGTTTGAGCCTAGCGGTTCTCTACGAGCAGTACTTC	CASSLSLAVLYEQYF	NA	TRBV27	TRBJ2-7	TRBD2
TGTGCCAGCTCACCGGCGGACAACTATGGCTACACCTTC	CASSPADNYGYTF	NA	TRBV18	TRBJ1-2	NA
TGTGCCACCAGCAGATTGGGGCAGGGGGCATACGAGCAGTACTTC	CATSRLGQGAYEQYF	NA	TRBV15	TRBJ2-7	TRBD1
TGTGCCAGCAGCCGGGGCCCCCGGGAGCAAAACATTCAGTACTTC	CASSRGPREQNIQYF	NA	TRBV5-4	TRBJ2-4	NA